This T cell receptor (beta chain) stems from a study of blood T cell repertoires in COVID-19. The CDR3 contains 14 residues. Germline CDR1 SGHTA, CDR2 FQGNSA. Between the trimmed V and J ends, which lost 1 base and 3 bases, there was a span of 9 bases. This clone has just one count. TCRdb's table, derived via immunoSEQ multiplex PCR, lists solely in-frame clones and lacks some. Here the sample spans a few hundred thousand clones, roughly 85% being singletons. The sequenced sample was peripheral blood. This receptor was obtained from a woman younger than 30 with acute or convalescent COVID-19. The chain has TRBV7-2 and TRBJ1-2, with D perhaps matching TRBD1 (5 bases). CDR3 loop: CASSLGGVDYGYTF. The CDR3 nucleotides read TGTGCCAGCAGCTTAGGGGGCGTCGACTATGGCTACACCTTC.